This T cell receptor beta chain appears in the sequencing data of a study of tumor and adjacent non-tumor tissue in lung cancer (dated by TCRdb to the late 2010s). As for the study more broadly: Patients with adenocarcinoma (roughly 12), squamous cell carcinoma (2) and small cell lung cancer (1) were included in the cohort. A total of 95 million to 150 million productive TCRbeta reads were generated by sequencing, corresponding to an average of roughly 4 million reads per sample. The 15 or so patients were aged about 31 to 76 years, included about ten men and 5 women, and had TNM stage I to III disease. The study compared bulk TCRbeta repertoires from lung tumor tissue and matched distant non-tumor lung tissue of about 16 lung cancer patients. TCRbeta CDR3 sequencing was performed on about 29 paired specimens, with one tumor sample and one normal lung sample collected per patient.

Study-wide findings and limitations: The top 100 clones made up a significantly larger cumulative share of the repertoire in normal lung than in tumor tissue. Peripheral blood was not sequenced, so blood TCRbeta repertoires were not examined in the lung cancer patients of the study. Significantly higher TCR diversity was found in younger patients, and higher tumor TCR diversity was associated with shorter overall and disease-free survival. Only around 15 patients were included in the cohort, and the need for larger samples and more detailed clinical data was noted by the authors. Significantly higher TCR diversity (inverse Simpson) was observed in tumor tissue than in normal lung tissue (approximately 440 vs 150, P = 0.0075, Mann-Whitney U test). Neither the sequencing platform nor unique molecular identifiers are mentioned in the methods.

Details on this clonotype: This receptor's antigen is unknown. At one end, the junction sequence differs from germline, possibly due to a read error.

Bulk unsorted tissue served as the source for RNA extraction, and RNA quality was assessed using a NanoDrop ND-1000 and an Agilent 2100. Newly diagnosed lung cancer patients without prior chemotherapy who had been admitted for thoracic surgery in China between August and November 2014 were enrolled as donors. Patients with previous radiotherapy or chemotherapy, or with another concurrent cancer, were excluded from the study. Surgical tissue pieces of roughly 1-2 cm3 were preserved in RNAlater solution and stored at -80 °C until use. Library generation was performed with multiplex PCR. Data came from an Illumina HiSeq 2500. TCRbeta libraries were constructed through three rounds of nested PCR with primers (Table S4) according to protocols modified from ARM-PCR. Before sequencing, PCR products of 200-500 bp were excised from the gel and purified with the QIAquick gel extraction kit. In the original analysis: Trimmomatic was used to clean the reads, FLASH was used to merge the reads into complete CDR3 sequences, and MiTCR was used to assign the reads to V(D)J germline segments. Clonal diversity was calculated as the inverse Simpson's index using VDJtools. A read counted as productive if the sequence was in-frame and lacked a premature stop codon. TCRdb reanalyzed the raw reads on its own, using fastp at Q25 for trimming and MiXCR for clone calling, and kept in-frame beta chains. Every CDR3 protein is listed once, alongside the most common genes and DNA of its rows. The V and J calls and clone size are TCRdb's, not the authors'. Across this sample there are fewer than 120,000 distinct CDR3 sequences, with 84% seen only once. Clones ranked in the top ten supply more than 20% of the sample.

Looking up the germline V gene (reference sequence) yields CDR1 DFQATT and CDR2 SNEGSKA. The CDR3 contains 11 residues, cysteine and phenylalanine counted. The only DNA kept is the CDR3, 33 bases in frame from the first base. Sequencing was done on a sample of lung tumor tissue. Recombination connected TRBV20-1 to TRBJ2-7, with a weak D call of TRBD2 (5 bases match). The sequence came from a man in his sixties or seventies with non-small cell lung cancer. The CDR3 region: CSTSTVSEHYF. The sequence in DNA is TGCAGTACTAGTACAGTCTCCGAGCACTACTTC.